Listed here are 31 T cell receptor beta chains from one sample, sequenced in a study of blood T cell repertoires in COVID-19. The method was immunoSEQ multiplex PCR; TCRdb's version includes in-frame clones alone and lacks a portion of them. The sample consists of 190,000 or so clones, 85% of them appearing once. The specimen was PBMCs or T cells enriched from blood (not recorded which). Every receptor here comes from a man aged 35 to 55 who had recovered from COVID-19.

This chain links TRBV7-2 with TRBJ2-7, with 7 bases matching TRBD1. Germline-derived CDR1 and CDR2 are SGHTA and FQGNSA. V lost 2 bases to trimming and J lost 6 bases; unmatched junction nucleotides: 4. The CDR3 loop spans 13 amino acids. The CDR3 here is CASSLTGAVEQYF. In nucleotides, the CDR3 is TGTGCCAGCAGCTTAACAGGGGCTGTCGAGCAGTACTTC. The full variable domain, rest sourced from reference TRBV7-2 and TRBJ2-7, is GAGVSQSPSNKVTEKGKDVELRCDPISGHTALYWYRQSLGQGLEFLIYFQGNSAPDKSGLPSDRFSAERTGGSVSTLTIQRTQQEDSAVYLCASSLTGAVEQYFGPGTRLTVT.

The genes are TRBV7-2 and TRBJ2-1; tentative D call: TRBD1 (5 bases). There are 14 residues in the CDR3. V was shortened by 3 bases and J by 5 bases, with 11 bases between the two germline ends. CDR1 and CDR2 (germline): SGHTA, FQGNSA. The CDR3 region is CASSFGGAHNEQFF. The CDR3 nucleotides read TGTGCCAGCAGCTTTGGTGGGGCACACAATGAGCAGTTCTTC.

The genes are TRBV7-2 and TRBJ1-6; no clear D. The ends were cut back, 3 bases at V and 7 bases at J, with 13 bases in the middle. Germline V lookup: CDR1 SGHTA, CDR2 FQGNSA. This CDR3 has 15 amino acids. For the CDR3, the DNA is TGTGCCAGCAGCTTTGGACCGGCGGGCAATTCACCCCTCCACTTT. Protein: CASSFGPAGNSPLHF. The full variable domain, with the rest looked up from reference TRBV7-2 and TRBJ1-6, is GAGVSQSPSNKVTEKGKDVELRCDPISGHTALYWYRQSLGQGLEFLIYFQGNSAPDKSGLPSDRFSAERTGGSVSTLTIQRTQQEDSAVYLCASSFGPAGNSPLHFGNGTRLTVT.

The rearrangement links TRBV18 to TRBJ1-3, with 10 bases matching TRBD1. The germline gives CDR1 KGHSH, CDR2 LQKENI. The CDR3 contains 15 residues. With V trimmed by 5 bases and J by 4 bases, 5 bases remained unmatched. The CDR3 DNA reads as TGTGCCAGCTCATCGGGACAGGGGCCCGGAAACACCATATATTTT. Its protein is CASSSGQGPGNTIYF.

The CDR3 region is CASSLALGHKTRETQYF. The CDR3 bases are TGTGCCAGCAGCTTGGCGTTAGGCCACAAGACGCGGGAGACCCAGTACTTC. The V and J genes are TRBV5-6 and TRBJ2-5; no clear D gene. The germline V and J ends were trimmed by 0 bases and 5 bases, with 20 bases remaining between them. Looked up from germline, CDR1 is SGHDT and CDR2 is YYEEEE. The CDR3 loop spans 17 amino acids.

The chain employs TRBV7-9 and TRBJ1-6; 7 bases line up with TRBD1. Germline CDR1 is SEHNR and CDR2 is FQNEAQ (reference sequence). CDR3 length: 18 residues. V gave up 3 bases and J gave up 7 bases; unmatched junction bases: 15. As DNA, the CDR3 is TGTGCCAGCAGCTTTTGGGGCTTATTGACAGGGTTGAATTCACCCCTCCACTTT. Translation gives CASSFWGLLTGLNSPLHF.

The gene calls are TRBV9 and TRBJ2-3, with 15 bases aligning to TRBD2. Germline CDR1 SGDLS, CDR2 YYNGEE. Trimming took 2 bases from V and 0 from J; bases not matched to a gene: 4. The CDR3 is 18 residues long. Written as DNA, the CDR3 is TGTGCCAGCAGCGTCGGGACTAGCGGGGGGCCTAGCACAGATACGCAGTATTTT. It encodes CASSVGTSGGPSTDTQYF.

This chain joins TRBV7-9 and TRBJ2-7, with D tentatively TRBD1 (6 bases). This CDR3 spans 14 amino acids. Per germline, CDR1 SEHNR and CDR2 FQNEAQ (reference sequence). V lost 3 bases to trimming and J lost 6 bases, with 15 bases between them. The DNA for the CDR3 is TGTGCCAGCAGCTTCTCCGGGACAAGCGGCGAGCAGTACTTC. It is translated as CASSFSGTSGEQYF.

The V and J genes are TRBV30 and TRBJ2-3; D is uncertain. The germline V gene has CDR1 GTSNPN and CDR2 SVGIG (reference sequence). This CDR3 has 13 amino acids. Trimming left V 2 bases short and J 2 bases short, with 8 bases between. The CDR3 nucleotides are TGTGCCTGGAGTTTAGAAGTCACAGATACGCAGTATTTT. Translating it yields CAWSLEVTDTQYF.

The chain uses TRBV10-3 and TRBJ1-5, with a tentative D call TRBD1 (6 bases). Germline CDR1 and CDR2: ENHRY and SYGVKD. Trimming took 0 bases from V and 2 from J, leaving 17 bases between them. The CDR3 consists of 18 residues. CDR3 sequence reads: CAISESPGAEGGNQPQHF. The CDR3 region has the DNA TGTGCCATCAGTGAGTCTCCAGGGGCCGAAGGGGGCAATCAGCCCCAGCATTTT.

V gene TRBV12-3 or TRBV12-4 combines with J gene TRBJ1-2; D is ambiguous. V was clipped by 3 bases and J by 5 bases, with 10 bases between them. The CDR3 contains 13 residues. Here the CDR3 reads CASSLGLTYGYTF. The CDR3 bases are TGTGCCAGCAGTTTGGGCCTGACATATGGCTACACCTTC.

The chain uses TRBV7-8 and TRBJ2-7; TRBD2 matches 12 bases. The junction had 6 bases not matched to a gene; V was cut back by 5 bases and J by 4 bases. CDR3 length: 15 amino acids. CDR1 is SGHVS, CDR2 FQNEAQ, per germline. The CDR3 is CASSRLAGDLYEQYF. Written as DNA, the CDR3 is TGTGCCAGCAGCCGACTAGCGGGGGACCTTTACGAGCAGTACTTC. The full variable domain, with the rest looked up from reference TRBV7-8 and TRBJ2-7, is GAGVSQSPRYKVAKRGQDVALRCDPISGHVSLFWYQQALGQGPEFLTYFQNEAQLDKSGLPSDRFFAERPEGSVSTLKIQRTQQEDSAVYLCASSRLAGDLYEQYFGPGTRLTVT.

The CDR3 loop is CSVETGVYETQYF. CDR3 nucleotide sequence: TGCAGCGTTGAAACAGGGGTCTATGAGACCCAGTACTTC. V and J are TRBV29-1 and TRBJ2-5; 7 nucleotides agree with TRBD1. CDR3 size: 13 residues. Germline loops: CDR1 SQVTM, CDR2 ANQGSEA. After removal of 2 bases from V and 5 bases from J, the junction contained 5 bases not matched to a gene.

The rearrangement joins TRBV28 to TRBJ2-2, with TRBD2 identical over 14 bases. Germline V gives CDR1 MDHEN, CDR2 SYDVKM. The CDR3 has 16 residues. V gave up 2 bases and J gave up 6 bases; unmatched junction bases: 2. The CDR3 region is CASSLQGLAGAGELFF. DNA of the CDR3: TGTGCCAGCAGTTTACAGGGACTAGCGGGAGCCGGGGAGCTGTTTTTT.

This rearrangement joins TRBV5-6 to TRBJ1-2; 9 bases map to TRBD1. The junction had 18 bases not matched to a gene; V was cut back by 4 bases and J by 8 bases. Germline-derived CDR1 and CDR2 are SGHDT and YYEEEE. This CDR3 has 17 residues. CDR3 nucleotide sequence: TGTGCCAGCAGCGATTCACCGGGACAGGGAGATCTGTTGGGCTACACCTTC. This codes for CASSDSPGQGDLLGYTF.

CDR3 DNA sequence: TGCGCCAGCAGCACCGGGACTAGCGGGAGCACAGATACGCAGTATTTT. Translation: CASSTGTSGSTDTQYF. This chain links TRBV5-1 with TRBJ2-3; 12 nucleotides agree with TRBD2. Germline-derived CDR1 and CDR2 are SGHRS and YFSETQ. The CDR3 contains 16 residues. V trimming: 4 bases; J trimming: 0 bases; junction bases outside the gene matches: 3.

The V call is TRBV6-5, the J call TRBJ2-5; D gene ambiguous. V gave up 6 bases and J gave up 4 bases, with 12 bases separating them. The germline CDR1 and CDR2 sequences are MNHEY and SVGAGI. This CDR3 has 13 amino acids. This CDR3 is CASSSIGGETQYF. CDR3 DNA sequence: TGTGCCAGCAGCTCAATTGGCGGAGAGACCCAGTACTTC.

The gene calls are TRBV5-6 and TRBJ2-7; D uncertain. Trimming took 2 bases from V and 0 from J, leaving 9 bases between them. The CDR3 spans 14 residues. Germline CDR1 SGHDT, CDR2 YYEEEE. In DNA, the CDR3 is TGTGCCAGCAGCTTATCACTGAGCTCCTACGAGCAGTACTTC. The encoded protein is CASSLSLSSYEQYF.

The V and J genes are TRBV27 and TRBJ2-7; 10 bases line up with TRBD2. The V segment lost 4 bases and the J segment 4 bases; nucleotides outside the gene matches: 4. Per the germline V gene, CDR1 is MNHEY and CDR2 is SMNVEV (reference sequence). The CDR3 is 14 amino acids. As DNA, the CDR3 is TGTGCCAGCAGTTCAGCGGGAGGGTGGTACGAGCAGTACTTC. Translating gives CASSSAGGWYEQYF.

The table lists this clone with a count of one. The chain joins TRBV3-1 (or the pseudogene TRBV3-2) to TRBJ2-7; 8 nucleotides agree with TRBD1. This CDR3 spans 15 amino acids. The ends lost 3 bases at V and 2 bases at J; junction bases unmatched: 6. Germline V gives CDR1 LGHDT, CDR2 YNNKEL (reference sequence). CDR3 in amino acids: CASSQIDRGPYEQYF. CDR3 DNA sequence: TGTGCCAGCAGCCAGATCGACAGGGGCCCCTACGAGCAGTACTTC.

The genes are TRBV13 and TRBJ2-7, with D perhaps TRBD2 (5 bases). This CDR3 has 14 residues. CDR1 PRHDT and CDR2 FYEKMQ come from the germline V gene (reference sequence). The V gene lost 7 bases and the J gene lost 2 bases, with 15 bases spanning the gap. The CDR3 DNA reads TGTGCCAGCACGCGCGGAGAGGGCCCCTACGAGCAGTACTTC. It yields the protein CASTRGEGPYEQYF.

This clone is a singleton in its sample. The chain joins TRBV24-1 to TRBJ2-5, with D perhaps matching TRBD1 (6 bases). In germline, CDR1 is KGHDR, CDR2 SFDVKD. The length of the CDR3 is 14 residues. Trimming shortened V by 1 base and J by 2 bases, and 7 bases separated the two germline ends. The CDR3 loop is CATSDFTGQETQYF. DNA for the CDR3: TGTGCCACCAGTGATTTCACAGGGCAAGAGACCCAGTACTTC.

This clone occurred a few times. The chain links TRBV3-1 (or the pseudogene TRBV3-2) to TRBJ1-1; D may be TRBD1 (5 bases). The CDR3 spans 14 residues. Trimming removed 1 base from V and 5 bases from J, with 11 bases in between. Looked up from germline, CDR1 is LGHDT and CDR2 is YNNKEL (reference sequence). The CDR3 reads CASSQGGTRTEAFF. CDR3 coding DNA: TGTGCCAGCAGCCAAGGCGGGACGAGGACTGAAGCTTTCTTT.

The V and J genes are TRBV5-5 and TRBJ2-3, with D possibly matching TRBD2 (6 bases). This CDR3 is built from 11 residues. Germline CDR1 SGHKS, CDR2 YYEKEE (reference sequence). Trimming removed 1 base from V and 9 bases from J, with 6 bases in between. The CDR3 nucleotides read TGTGCCAGCAGCTTGCGGGAGACGCAGTATTTT. This sequence encodes CASSLRETQYF.

This chain uses TRBV18 with TRBJ1-2; 11 bases are shared with TRBD1. Germline loops: CDR1 KGHSH, CDR2 LQKENI. CDR3 size: 16 residues. The V segment lost 1 base and the J segment 4 bases; nucleotides outside the gene matches: 5. The CDR3 nucleotides are TGTGCCAGCTCACCACAGGGGACAGGGGGTAGCTATGGCTACACCTTC. This codes for CASSPQGTGGSYGYTF.

This chain connects TRBV28 to TRBJ1-2, with 8 positions matching TRBD1. Looked up from germline, CDR1 is MDHEN and CDR2 is SYDVKM. The CDR3 extends over 14 amino acids. J lost 7 bases, V lost 8 bases, and 12 bases had no gene match. CDR3 in amino acids: CASLGWQGASGYTF. In nucleotides, the CDR3 is TGTGCCAGCTTGGGGTGGCAGGGGGCCTCTGGCTACACCTTC.

The chain is built from TRBV24-1 and TRBJ1-2; D is unresolved. Germline V gene data show CDR1 as KGHDR and CDR2 as SFDVKD. The CDR3 is 13 residues long. V lost 5 bases, J lost 0 bases, and 6 bases lay in between. The CDR3 bases are TGTGCCACCAGTGCGACTGCTAACTATGGCTACACCTTC. Amino acid sequence: CATSATANYGYTF.

A single count supports this clone. The CDR3 coding sequence is TGCGCCAGCAGCCAAGATCCCTGGGGACAGGGTTTGAAAGAGCAGTACTTC. The encoded protein is CASSQDPWGQGLKEQYF. The chain uses TRBV4-1 and TRBJ2-7; 9 nucleotides agree with TRBD1. With V trimmed by 0 bases and J by 7 bases, 13 bases remained unmatched. The CDR3 spans 17 residues. Per germline, CDR1 MGHRA and CDR2 YSYEKL.

The V call is TRBV27, the J call TRBJ2-7; 8 bases fit TRBD2. The germline CDR1 and CDR2 sequences are MNHEY and SMNVEV (reference sequence). J was trimmed by 3 bases and V by 5 bases; bases with no gene match: 6. CDR3 length equals 14 residues. The CDR3 loop reads CASSPISGSYEQYF. As DNA, the CDR3 is TGTGCCAGCAGTCCAATCAGCGGGAGCTACGAGCAGTACTTC.

V and J are TRBV19 and TRBJ2-7; D is unclear. V was shortened by 4 bases and J by 4 bases, with 11 bases between the two germline ends. CDR1 and CDR2 from the germline V gene are LNHDA and SQIVND (reference sequence). The CDR3 length is 13 residues. CDR3 region: CASSNTIGYEQYF. The CDR3 nucleotides read TGTGCCAGTAGTAACACTATCGGATACGAGCAGTACTTC.

The chain has TRBV10-3 and TRBJ2-5; TRBD2 aligns across 10 bases. J gave up 2 bases and V 10 bases, and 10 bases lay outside the gene matches. Germline CDR1 and CDR2: ENHRY and SYGVKD. The CDR3 totals 15 residues. The CDR3 loop is CATLEREGRQETQYF. Written as DNA, the CDR3 is TGTGCCACTCTGGAGCGGGAGGGCCGGCAAGAGACCCAGTACTTC.